Listed below are T cell receptor beta chains from one sample, sequenced in a study of OX40 agonist ivuxolimab in advanced cancers. TCRdb keeps only in-frame clones here, not all; method: immunoSEQ multiplex PCR. The table shows 80,000 to 90,000 clones, with under 90% occurring only once. This sample comprised CD4+ or CD8+ T cells sorted from blood, obtained in a trial of the OX40 agonist ivuxolimab. Source of these receptors: an adult with an advanced solid tumor such as melanoma, head and neck, liver or kidney cancer. CDR3s include the opening cysteine and the closing phenylalanine or tryptophan. A D gene is named only where the DNA matches it firmly. Clone size is not always given. Where it is, it says once, few, many or a class for expanded clones.

clone size | J gene | V gene | D gene | CDR3 protein | CDR3 DNA
NA | TRBJ2-7 | TRBV2 | NA | CASKWSNTPYEQYF | TGTGCCAGCAAGTGGTCTAACACCCCTTACGAGCAGTACTTC
few | TRBJ1-6 | TRBV2 | NA | CASSEEQGNNSPLHF | TGTGCCAGCAGTGAAGAACAGGGAAATAATTCACCCCTCCACTTT
once | TRBJ1-1 | TRBV9 | NA | CASSGSSYTEAFF | TGTGCCAGCAGCGGCAGCAGTTACACTGAAGCTTTCTTT
NA | TRBJ2-2 | TRBV29-1 | TRBD1 | CSAQTGVGELFF | TGCAGCGCCCAGACAGGGGTCGGGGAGCTGTTTTTT
NA | TRBJ2-7 | TRBV11-1 | NA | CASSGDGTAVYEQYF | TGTGCCAGCAGCGGAGATGGCACGGCGGTATACGAGCAGTACTTC
NA | TRBJ2-1 | TRBV5-1 | NA | CASSGILLSSYNEQFF | TGCGCCAGCAGCGGGATTCTCCTCAGCTCCTACAATGAGCAGTTCTTC
NA | TRBJ2-5 | TRBV18 | TRBD2 | CASSRSGGLLTQYF | TGTGCCAGCTCACGGAGCGGGGGACTGCTGACCCAGTACTTC
once | TRBJ2-3 | TRBV2 | NA | CASNLNLGGADTQYF | TGTGCCAGCAACCTCAACTTGGGGGGCGCAGATACGCAGTATTTT
NA | TRBJ1-6 | TRBV2 | TRBD1 | CASRGTASSPLHF | TGTGCCAGCAGGGGGACAGCGAGTTCACCCCTCCACTTT
NA | TRBJ2-1 | TRBV7-3 | NA | CASSLPGVSSSYNEQFF | TGTGCCAGCAGCTTACCGGGGGTGTCGAGCTCCTACAATGAGCAGTTCTTC
NA | TRBJ2-2 | TRBV11-3 | NA | CASSLEGNTGELFF | TGTGCCAGCAGCTTAGAGGGCAACACCGGGGAGCTGTTTTTT
few | TRBJ2-2 | TRBV11-3 | TRBD1 | CASSNTGQGATGELFF | TGTGCCAGCAGCAATACGGGACAGGGGGCGACCGGGGAGCTGTTTTTT
NA | TRBJ2-7 | TRBV14 | TRBD1 | CASSPGDRNYEQYF | TGTGCCAGCAGCCCGGGGGACAGGAACTACGAGCAGTACTTC
NA | TRBJ1-3 | TRBV5-1 | NA | CASSFNGASSGNTIYF | TGCGCCAGCAGCTTTAACGGGGCGTCCTCTGGAAACACCATATATTTT
NA | TRBJ2-1 | TRBV14 | TRBD2 | CASSGTGGRSYNEQFF | TGTGCCAGCAGCGGAACGGGGGGTCGCTCCTACAATGAGCAGTTCTTC
NA | TRBJ2-5 | TRBV7-8 | TRBD2 | CASRSSGGETQYF | TGTGCCAGCAGATCTTCGGGGGGAGAGACCCAGTACTTC
NA | TRBJ2-6 | TRBV5-4 | NA | CASSLATGSGANVLTF | TGTGCCAGCAGCTTGGCGACAGGCTCTGGGGCCAACGTCCTGACTTTC
NA | TRBJ1-5 | TRBV19 | NA | CAASQRIPNQPQHF | TGTGCCGCCTCACAGAGGATCCCCAATCAGCCCCAGCATTTT
once | TRBJ2-5 | TRBV7-2 | NA | CASSLPTAGLETQYF | TGTGCCAGCAGCTTACCGACCGCTGGGCTGGAGACCCAGTACTTC
NA | TRBJ1-4 | TRBV6-6 | TRBD1 | CASSHAGGATNEKLFF | TGTGCCAGCAGTCACGCAGGGGGTGCAACTAATGAAAAACTGTTTTTT
NA | TRBJ2-7 | TRBV4-2 | TRBD2 | CASSPTTLAGDLGEQYF | TGTGCCAGCAGCCCGACAACACTAGCGGGGGACCTAGGGGAGCAGTACTTC
NA | TRBJ1-6 | TRBV28 | NA | CASSLGQRGSPLHF | TGTGCCAGCAGCCTAGGACAGAGGGGTTCACCCCTCCACTTT
NA | TRBJ1-4 | TRBV5-1 | TRBD1 | CASSLGTGRGEKLFF | TGCGCCAGCAGCTTGGGGACAGGCCGCGGCGAAAAACTGTTTTTT
NA | TRBJ2-3 | TRBV4-1 | NA | CASSQHRGRDTQYF | TGTGCCAGCAGCCAACACCGGGGAAGAGATACGCAGTATTTT
NA | TRBJ1-1 | TRBV29-1 | NA | CSVRLEGGTEAFF | TGCAGCGTACGACTGGAGGGGGGCACTGAAGCTTTCTTT
NA | TRBJ1-2 | TRBV28 | NA | CASSLEGSGPFYGYTF | TGTGCCAGCAGCCTGGAGGGCAGCGGACCTTTCTATGGCTACACCTTC
NA | TRBJ1-5 | TRBV6-4 | NA | CASSGQENQPQHF | TGTGCCAGCAGCGGACAAGAAAATCAGCCCCAGCATTTT
NA | TRBJ1-1 | TRBV6-6 | NA | CASNLGGNTEAFF | TGTGCCAGCAATTTAGGGGGGAACACTGAAGCTTTCTTT
NA | TRBJ2-4 | TRBV7-9 | NA | CASSPQGNIQYF | TGTGCCAGCAGCCCACAGGGTAACATTCAGTACTTC
NA | TRBJ1-6 | TRBV5-1 | TRBD1 | CASSLTGGADSPLHF | TGCGCCAGCAGCTTGACAGGGGGCGCTGATTCACCCCTCCACTTT
NA | TRBJ2-7 | TRBV6-6 | NA | CASRREDYEQYF | TGTGCCAGCAGGAGGGAAGACTACGAGCAGTACTTC
NA | TRBJ2-2 | TRBV29-1 | NA | CSVDGNTGELFF | TGCAGCGTTGACGGTAACACCGGGGAGCTGTTTTTT
NA | TRBJ1-4 | TRBV6-5 | TRBD1 | CASSLTGMDEKLFF | TGTGCCAGCAGCTTGACAGGGATGGATGAAAAACTGTTTTTT
NA | TRBJ1-2 | TRBV14 | NA | CASSQDPINYGYTF | TGTGCCAGCAGCCAAGATCCCATTAACTATGGCTACACCTTC
NA | TRBJ2-7 | TRBV23-1 | NA | CASSQTPNTSNTYEQYF | TGCGCCAGCAGTCAAACCCCTAACACGTCTAACACTTACGAGCAGTACTTC
once | TRBJ2-5 | TRBV7-9 | TRBD1 | CASSDRDRGRGETQYF | TGTGCCAGCAGCGACCGGGACAGGGGGAGAGGGGAGACCCAGTACTTC
NA | TRBJ2-7 | TRBV4-2 | NA | CASSQVAGMASYEQYF | TGTGCCAGCAGCCAAGTTGCGGGGATGGCCTCCTACGAGCAGTACTTC
NA | TRBJ1-2 | TRBV9 | NA | CASSEEGFYGYTF | TGTGCCAGCAGCGAGGAGGGGTTTTATGGCTACACCTTC
NA | TRBJ1-5 | TRBV9 | NA | CASSVDQGQPQHF | TGTGCCAGCAGCGTAGATCAGGGTCAGCCCCAGCATTTT
NA | TRBJ1-6 | TRBV5-6 | TRBD1 | CASSSGQGARYSPLHF | TGTGCCAGCAGCTCCGGACAGGGGGCGAGGTATTCACCCCTCCACTTT
once | TRBJ2-3 | TRBV6-5 | TRBD2 | CASSPRTSGVDTQYF | TGTGCCAGCAGTCCACGGACTAGCGGCGTAGATACGCAGTATTTT
NA | TRBJ2-1 | TRBV5-1 | TRBD2 | CASSVAGGLNFEQFF | TGCGCCAGCAGCGTAGCGGGGGGGCTAAACTTTGAGCAGTTCTTC
NA | TRBJ2-3 | TRBV18 | TRBD2 | CASSPGTSGGDTQYF | TGTGCCAGCTCACCCGGGACTAGCGGCGGGGATACGCAGTATTTT
NA | TRBJ1-1 | TRBV18 | TRBD1 | CASSADRVNTEAFF | TGTGCCAGCTCGGCGGACAGGGTGAACACTGAAGCTTTCTTT
NA | TRBJ1-2 | TRBV28 | TRBD1 | CASSTGGSYGYTF | TGTGCCAGCAGTACAGGGGGATCCTATGGCTACACCTTC
NA | TRBJ1-6 | TRBV30 | NA | CAWSPDNSPLHF | TGTGCCTGGAGTCCCGATAATTCACCCCTCCACTTT
NA | TRBJ1-2 | TRBV21-1 | NA | CASSKGGKNYGYTF | TGTGCCAGCAGCAAAGGTGGCAAAAACTATGGCTACACCTTC
NA | TRBJ1-1 | TRBV5-1 | NA | CASSLGQTNTEAFF | TGCGCCAGCAGCTTGGGACAGACCAACACTGAAGCTTTCTTT